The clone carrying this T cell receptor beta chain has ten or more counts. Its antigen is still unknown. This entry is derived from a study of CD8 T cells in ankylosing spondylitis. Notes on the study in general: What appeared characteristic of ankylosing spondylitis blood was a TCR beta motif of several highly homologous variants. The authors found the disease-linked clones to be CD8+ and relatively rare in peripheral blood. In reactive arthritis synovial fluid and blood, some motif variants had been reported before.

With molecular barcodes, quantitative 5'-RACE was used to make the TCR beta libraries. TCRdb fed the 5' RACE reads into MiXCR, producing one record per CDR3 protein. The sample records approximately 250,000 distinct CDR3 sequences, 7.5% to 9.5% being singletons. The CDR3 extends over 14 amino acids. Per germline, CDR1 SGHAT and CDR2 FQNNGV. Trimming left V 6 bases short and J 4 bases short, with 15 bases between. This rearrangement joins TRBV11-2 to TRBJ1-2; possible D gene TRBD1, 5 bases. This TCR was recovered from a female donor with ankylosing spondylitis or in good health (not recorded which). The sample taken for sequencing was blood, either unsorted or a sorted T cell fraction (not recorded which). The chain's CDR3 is CASSSRGELYGYTF. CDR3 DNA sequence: TGTGCCAGCAGTTCCCGGGGGGAACTCTATGGCTACACCTTC.